The 9 T cell receptor beta chains given below trace back to one sample, sequenced in a study of read filtering for tumor transcriptome and immune sequencing. From 400 to 450 ng of RNA, a library with molecular barcoded alpha/delta and beta/gamma adaptors was made. MiXCR, run by TCRdb on the reads, gives a single entry per CDR3 protein. The table lists some 130,000 distinct CDR3 sequences, roughly 13% of them singletons. The sample was a population of CD138-negative cells sorted from bone marrow. Receptors originate from a donor aged 40 or over with multiple myeloma.

This clonotype was seen repeatedly, ten times or more. The genes are TRBV18 and TRBJ1-5, with 7 bases fitting TRBD1. V shed 3 bases, J shed 0 bases, and the junction held 5 bases outside the gene matches. CDR1 KGHSH and CDR2 LQKENI come from the germline V gene. This CDR3 is built from 16 residues. CDR3 bases: TGTGCCAGCTCACCGATCGGGGACAGTAGCAATCAGCCCCAGCATTTT. This codes for CASSPIGDSSNQPQHF.

This clonotype was recorded many times. CDR3 coding DNA: TGTGCCAGCAGTTTAGGACAGTTCTCCTACGAGCAGTACTTC. Protein: CASSLGQFSYEQYF. The chain combines TRBV27 with TRBJ2-7; TRBD1 might be the D (6 bases). The CDR3 is made up of 14 amino acids. Trimming stripped 2 bases from V and 0 bases from J, with 8 bases between. CDR1 and CDR2 (germline): MNHEY, SMNVEV (reference sequence).

Of note for this clonotype: Since a much larger clone is just one base distant, this may be a read error. This chain links TRBV6-1 with TRBJ1-2; 10 nucleotides agree with TRBD1. This CDR3 is built from 12 residues. The junction had 4 bases not matched to a gene; V was cut back by 6 bases and J by 9 bases. Germline V gene data show CDR1 as MNHNS and CDR2 as SASEGT. CDR3 loop: CASRDRGNSYTF. The CDR3 nucleotides read TGTGCCAGCAGGGACAGGGGGAATAGCTACACCTTC.

This clonotype has at least ten counts. V gene TRBV7-6 combines with J gene TRBJ2-1; 7 bases map to TRBD2. V shed 0 bases and J 6 bases; nucleotides not matched to a gene: 5. CDR1 and CDR2 from the germline V gene are SGHVS and FNYEAQ. This CDR3 has 15 amino acids. CDR3 nucleotide sequence: TGTGCCAGCAGCTTAGCTAGCGGGTCCCTCAATGAGCAGTTCTTC. It is translated as CASSLASGSLNEQFF.

J is TRBJ1-1 and V is TRBV6-4; TRBD1 might be the D (6 bases). The germline V gene encodes CDR1 MRHNA and CDR2 SNTAGT. Between the trimmed V and J ends, which lost 4 bases and 11 bases, there was a span of 17 bases. CDR3 length: 13 residues. This chain's CDR3 is CASSGGTGTPAFF. The CDR3 region has the DNA TGTGCCAGCAGTGGGGGAACCGGGACACCCGCTTTCTTT.

This clonotype occurred many times. The chain links TRBV29-1 to TRBJ2-3; 13 positions match TRBD2. CDR3 length: 15 residues. V was clipped by 6 bases and J by 2 bases; unmatched bases: 5. Germline loops: CDR1 SQVTM, CDR2 ANQGSEA. CDR3 sequence (DNA): TGCAGCGTCGGCGGGACTAGCGGGAACACAGATACGCAGTATTTT. Protein product: CSVGGTSGNTDTQYF.

In its sample, this clonotype ranks as large (0.1 to 1%). This chain joins TRBV5-8 and TRBJ2-1; 14 bases fit TRBD2. The CDR3 has 18 amino acids. Trimming at V came to 4 bases and at J to 0 bases, leaving 6 bases not matched to a gene. Germline CDR1 is SGHTS and CDR2 is YDEGEE. CDR3: CASSRGLAGESSYNEQFF. CDR3 DNA sequence: TGTGCCAGCAGCCGGGGACTAGCGGGAGAGAGCTCCTACAATGAGCAGTTCTTC.

This clonotype has a count of ten or more. The V and J genes are TRBV20-1 and TRBJ2-2; 9 bases agree with TRBD1. The CDR3 length is 16 residues. Germline-derived CDR1 and CDR2 are DFQATT and SNEGSKA (reference sequence). V was clipped by 2 bases and J by 6 bases; unmatched bases: 10. The CDR3 region has the DNA TGCAGTGCTAGACAAACCGGGACAGGGCGGGCCGGGGAGCTGTTTTTT. Its protein is CSARQTGTGRAGELFF.

In this sample, this clonotype turned up many times. The CDR3 spells CASSLREGGYEQFF. CDR3 DNA sequence: TGTGCCAGTAGTTTGCGGGAGGGGGGTTATGAGCAGTTCTTC. V is TRBV19 and J is TRBJ2-1; 9 nucleotides align to TRBD2. Germline loops: CDR1 LNHDA, CDR2 SQIVND (reference sequence). J gave up 8 bases and V 5 bases, and 7 bases lay outside the gene matches. The length of the CDR3 is 14 residues.